The source of this TCR beta chain is a study of response to subunit inactivated influenza vaccine. Study-wide results and caveats: Authors suggested seasonal influenza vaccinations each recruit few new T cells.

TCRdb reprocessed the RT-PCR reads with MiXCR, giving one entry per CDR3 protein. The table shows 430,000 or so distinct CDR3 sequences, with over 9.5% occurring only once. The V gene's germline CDR1 is KGHDR and CDR2 SFDVKD. V lost 2 bases, J lost 0 bases, and 17 bases lay in between. This CDR3 contains 18 residues. For this clonotype: Its cognate antigen is unknown.

The V gene is TRBV24-1, the J gene TRBJ2-3; D gene unclear. The source was PBMCs from blood, collected about 40 days after vaccination. The sequence was collected from a man aged 50-59 years who received an inactivated influenza vaccine. The DNA of the CDR3 is TGTGCCACCAGTGATTCTTCACCCGACTGGATGAGCACAGATACGCAGTATTTT. It encodes CATSDSSPDWMSTDTQYF.